The clone carrying this TCR beta chain was detected a few times. Its antigen is unknown. The data belong to a study of cytomegalovirus exposure and HLA in healthy donors. About the research overall: Early on, a data release was issued that held tens of millions of unique TCRs from HLA-typed donors.

Trimming took 5 bases from V and 4 from J, leaving 18 bases between them. The CDR3 is 16 amino acids. From germline, CDR1 is MDHEN and CDR2 SYDVKM. PCR involved 60 Vbeta and 13 Jbeta primers. TCRdb's copy holds only in-frame clones and misses some; the assay was immunoSEQ multiplex PCR. The data hold around 150,000 clones, with 75% to 90% observed a single time. Study findings and constraints: Association of under 20,000 TCR beta sequences with HLA alleles was found at 0.05 false discovery rate in a later analysis.

This TCR was sampled from a middle-aged man in good health and CMV-seronegative. Material for sequencing was PBMCs. This rearrangement joins TRBV28 to TRBJ2-1, with D perhaps TRBD1 (6 bases). CDR3 sequence reads: CASSPNSGQAYNEQFF. The CDR3 region has the DNA TGTGCCAGCAGTCCTAATTCGGGACAAGCATACAATGAGCAGTTCTTC.